Listed below are T cell receptor beta chains from one sample, sequenced in a study of tumor-infiltrating lymphocytes in primary liver carcinoma. TCRdb re-called the multiplex PCR reads through MiXCR, storing one row per CDR3 protein. The sample lists about 120,000 distinct CDR3 sequences, roughly 69% occurring once. Sequencing input: liver tumor tissue from sampling region 1. These receptors were taken from a woman aged 55-70 years with primary liver carcinoma and hepatitis B virus infection. Each CDR3 is given with its conserved first and last residue. D genes are given only for firm matches. Where a row states a size, it is once, few, many or the class of an expanded clone; other rows omit it.

J,D,V,size,CDR3,DNA
TRBJ1-5,-,TRBV28,few,CASRAGGAFNQPQHF,TGTGCCAGCAGGGCCGGGGGGGCCTTCAATCAGCCCCAGCATTTT
TRBJ2-2,-,TRBV11-2,-,CARSLGGGRTGELFF,TGCGCCAGGAGCTTAGGGGGGGGCCGGACCGGGGAGCTGTTTTTT
TRBJ2-7,-,TRBV11-2,-,CANSLESRAEQYF,TGTGCCAACAGCTTAGAGTCGAGGGCAGAGCAGTACTTC
TRBJ2-5,-,TRBV12-3/TRBV12-4,-,CASSSKVTQYF,TGTGCCAGCAGCTCAAAAGTGACCCAGTACTTC
TRBJ2-7,-,TRBV28,-,CTTVSSSYEQYF,TGTACCACCGTTTCTAGCTCCTACGAGCAGTACTTC
TRBJ2-1,TRBD2,TRBV6-2/TRBV6-3,-,CVSRSGTRRNEQFF,TGTGTCAGCAGATCCGGGACTAGGAGGAATGAGCAGTTCTTC
TRBJ2-1,TRBD2,TRBV12-3/TRBV12-4,-,CTNLRLAGIYNEQFF,TGTACCAACTTGAGACTAGCGGGAATCTACAATGAGCAGTTCTTC
TRBJ2-7,-,TRBV30,-,CAWSVGEEQYF,TGTGCCTGGAGTGTAGGTGAGGAGCAGTACTTC
TRBJ2-3,TRBD2,TRBV11-1,-,CASSRGRPTDTHYF,TGTGCCAGCAGCCGCGGGAGACCTACAGATACGCACTATTTT
TRBJ1-1,TRBD1,TRBV10-2,few,CASIKDRARNTEAFF,TGCGCCAGCATTAAGGACAGGGCCCGGAACACTGAAGCTTTCTTT
TRBJ2-1,TRBD2,TRBV28,-,CASTRGLAGFPRAYNEQFF,TGTGCCAGCACCCGGGGACTAGCGGGATTCCCTAGAGCCTACAATGAGCAGTTCTTC
TRBJ2-1,-,TRBV11-2,-,CASSLNGSSYNEQFF,TGTGCCAGCAGCTTAAACGGAAGCTCCTACAATGAGCAGTTCTTC
TRBJ1-4,TRBD1,TRBV11-2,-,CVSSLAGGQGSSVGLELFF,TGCGTCAGCAGCTTAGCGGGAGGACAGGGGTCCTCGGTGGGCTTAGAGCTGTTTTTT
TRBJ2-1,TRBD2,TRBV11-2,-,CASSSRTSGRAGTYNEQFF,TGTGCCAGCAGCTCGAGGACTAGCGGGAGGGCCGGGACATACAATGAGCAGTTCTTC
TRBJ2-1,TRBD1,TRBV5-4,many,CASSSTGDEQFF,TGTGCCAGCAGCTCAACAGGGGATGAGCAGTTCTTC
TRBJ2-3,-,TRBV12-3/TRBV12-4,many,CASSSMTDTQYF,TGTGCCAGCAGCTCCATGACGGATACGCAGTATTTT
TRBJ1-1,-,TRBV12-3/TRBV12-4,-,CASSSTTNTEAFF,TGTGCCAGCAGTTCAACAACGAACACTGAAGCTTTCTTT
TRBJ2-5,TRBD2,TRBV12-3/TRBV12-4,many,CASSSGLAGGLMETQYF,TGTGCCAGCAGTTCGGGACTAGCGGGAGGGTTGATGGAGACCCAGTACTTC
TRBJ2-2,TRBD1,TRBV5-6,-,CASSFWKGTARDTGELFF,TGTGCCAGCAGCTTCTGGAAAGGGACAGCGCGGGACACCGGGGAGCTGTTTTTT
TRBJ2-1,TRBD2,TRBV11-2,-,CASSCHWGAGGPHNEQFF,TGTGCCAGCAGCTGCCACTGGGGGGCGGGAGGGCCTCACAATGAGCAGTTCTTC
TRBJ1-6,TRBD1,TRBV11-2,-,CASSPRRQGADSPLHF,TGTGCCAGCAGCCCAAGAAGACAGGGGGCAGATTCACCCCTCCACTTT
TRBJ2-7,TRBD2,TRBV29-1,many,CSVEVAGGFYEQYF,TGCAGCGTTGAGGTAGCGGGAGGTTTCTACGAGCAGTACTTC
TRBJ1-4,-,TRBV28,-,CASSALTWANSNEKLFF,TGTGCCAGCAGTGCCCTGACATGGGCGAACTCTAATGAAAAACTGTTTTTT
TRBJ2-2,TRBD2,TRBV6-5,-,CASRSPRLAGAKNTGELFF,TGTGCCAGCCGATCCCCAAGATTAGCGGGGGCGAAGAACACCGGGGAGCTGTTTTTT